The 32 T cell receptor beta chains reported below all come from one sample, sequenced in a study of Ad26.COV2.S vaccination and SARS-CoV-2 variants (dated by TCRdb to 2020 to 2022). The treatment or condition label of this sample denotes: around 19 received Ad26.COV2.S at low or high dose, single or two shots; about 5 received placebo; per-sample allocation not given. For vaccine and placebo recipients, the sequenced repertoires came from samples collected on day 63 after the first injection. The method behind the library was the immunoSEQ multiplex PCR assay. This immuneACCESS table, as held by TCRdb, lists in-frame sequences with V and J called but not all clones. Of the missing ones, under half trace to an unresolved V gene in checked studies; the others have no known cause. This sample lists 350,000 to 450,000 clones; 89% were detected once. 1.5% to 2% of the sample is taken by the ten largest.

The input for sequencing was peripheral blood, taken in a trial of Ad26.COV2.S vaccine versus placebo. The receptor source for this set is a person aged 18-65 years who received the Ad26.COV2.S COVID-19 vaccine or a placebo.

The chain carries TRBV5-4 and TRBJ2-7; D is unclear. This CDR3 spans 13 amino acids. Trimming pared 0 bases from V and 1 base from J, leaving 5 bases between. Per the germline V gene, CDR1 is SGHNT and CDR2 is YYREEE (reference sequence). The CDR3 DNA reads as TGTGCCAGCAGCTTGGCCTTATCCTACGAGCAGTACTTC. Translated: CASSLALSYEQYF. The whole variable domain, filled in from reference TRBV5-4 and TRBJ2-7, reads ETGVTQSPTHLIKTRGQQVTLRCSSQSGHNTVSWYQQALGQGPQFIFQYYREEENGRGNFPPRFSGLQFPNYSSELNVNALELDDSALYLCASSLALSYEQYFGPGTRLTVT.

This clone was seen only once. CDR3 sequence (DNA): TGTGCCAGCAGTCCCCGGAGGGACATTCAGTACTTC. It is translated as CASSPRRDIQYF. J is TRBJ2-4 and V is TRBV2; perhaps TRBD2 as D (6 bases). The germline V gene encodes CDR1 SNHLY and CDR2 FYNNEI. V was cut by 5 bases and J by 8 bases, with 10 bases left in between. The CDR3 loop spans 12 amino acids. The full variable domain, with the rest looked up from reference TRBV2 and TRBJ2-4, is EPEVTQTPSHQVTQMGQEVILRCVPISNHLYFYWYRQILGQKVEFLVSFYNNEISEKSEIFDDQFSVERPDGSNFTLKIRSTKLEDSAMYFCASSPRRDIQYFGAGTRLSVL.

This chain joins TRBV30 and TRBJ2-7, with 7 bases lining up with TRBD1. Germline V gene lookup returns CDR1 GTSNPN and CDR2 SVGIG (reference sequence). V lost 2 bases and J lost 7; bases outside the gene matches: 5. The CDR3 runs to 12 residues. The CDR3 DNA sequence: TGTGCCTGGAGTCCAGGGGGACAGGAGCAGTACTTC. This translates into CAWSPGGQEQYF.

The rearrangement links TRBV10-1 to TRBJ2-1, with TRBD2 identical over 12 bases. The CDR3 spans 16 residues. The trim removed 4 bases at V and 6 bases at J, leaving 7 bases unmatched. Germline assignment: CDR1 WNHNN and CDR2 SYGVQD (reference sequence). As DNA, the CDR3 is TGCGCCAGCAGTGGTAGACTAGCGGGAGAAATCAATGAGCAGTTCTTC. Protein sequence: CASSGRLAGEINEQFF.

This clone was counted once. The chain has TRBV5-1 and TRBJ1-1; TRBD1 is a possible D gene (5 bases). The V end was cut by 0 bases, the J end by 1 base, with 7 bases between. This CDR3 region has 14 residues. The germline V gene has CDR1 SGHRS and CDR2 YFSETQ. The CDR3: CASSLGRGNTEAFF. In DNA, the CDR3 is TGCGCCAGCAGCTTGGGTAGGGGGAACACTGAAGCTTTCTTT.

This clone was seen a few times. The chain couples TRBV6-6 to TRBJ1-2; the D gene is possibly TRBD1 (5 bases). This CDR3 has 14 residues. V was cut by 6 bases and J by 3 bases, with 14 bases left in between. Germline V gene sequence: CDR1 MNHNY, CDR2 SVGAGI (reference sequence). The CDR3 coding sequence is TGTGCCAGCAGGCGACAGTCCCAGGACTATGGCTACACCTTC. Translated, it gives CASRRQSQDYGYTF.

The V gene is TRBV18, the J gene TRBJ1-3; perhaps TRBD1 as D (6 bases). CDR1 is KGHSH, CDR2 LQKENI, per germline. CDR3 length: 16 amino acids. Deletions cut 1 base from V and 4 bases from J, with 14 bases between. The CDR3 region has the DNA TGTGCCAGCTCACCACTACAGGGAAGCCCGGGAAACACCATATATTTT. Translated, it gives CASSPLQGSPGNTIYF.

J is TRBJ1-6 and V is TRBV6-5; possibly TRBD1 for D (5 bases). The CDR3 loop spans 14 amino acids. With 0 bases removed from V and 7 bases from J, the gap between germline ends came to 7 bases. The germline V gene has CDR1 MNHEY and CDR2 SVGAGI. The CDR3: CASSYSPGNSPLHF. DNA of the CDR3: TGTGCCAGCAGTTACTCCCCAGGGAATTCACCCCTCCACTTT.

The rearrangement links TRBV10-3 to TRBJ1-1; D ambiguous. This CDR3 is built from 13 residues. Germline V gene sequence: CDR1 ENHRY, CDR2 SYGVKD. Deletions cut 7 bases from V and 1 base from J, with 10 bases between. Here the CDR3 DNA reads TGTGCCATCACTCAGGCGACGAACACTGAAGCTTTCTTT. Translated, it gives CAITQATNTEAFF.

The chain combines TRBV7-9 with TRBJ2-2, with 8 bases that match TRBD2. CDR3 length: 19 residues. CDR1 SEHNR and CDR2 FQNEAQ come from the germline V gene (reference sequence). The ends lost 7 bases at V and 0 bases at J; junction bases unmatched: 16. The CDR3 bases are TGTGCCAGCACAGCTGTCTTAGCGGGGTACCAAGCGAACACCGGGGAGCTGTTTTTT. It codes for CASTAVLAGYQANTGELFF.

The rearrangement joins TRBV14 to TRBJ2-3, with 10 nucleotides matching TRBD2. The junction had 4 bases not matched to a gene; V was cut back by 4 bases and J by 3 bases. The CDR3 sequence is 15 residues long. Germline V gene lookup returns CDR1 SGHDN and CDR2 FVKESK. The CDR3 here is CASSPGTSVTDTQYF. DNA for the CDR3: TGTGCCAGCAGCCCTGGGACTAGCGTTACAGATACGCAGTATTTT.

This sequence joins TRBV12-3 or TRBV12-4 and TRBJ2-7; no firm D call. V was trimmed by 3 bases and J by 0 bases, leaving 6 bases between them. CDR3 size: 13 residues. This CDR3 reads CASSFGVSYEQYF. The CDR3 DNA follows: TGTGCCAGCAGTTTTGGGGTCTCCTACGAGCAGTACTTC.

J is TRBJ2-7 and V is TRBV28; 8 positions agree with TRBD2. V trimming: 2 bases; J trimming: 2 bases; junction bases outside the gene matches: 5. CDR3 length equals 15 residues. From germline, CDR1 is MDHEN and CDR2 SYDVKM. This CDR3 is CASSLGGLAPYEQYF. CDR3 DNA: TGTGCCAGCAGTTTAGGTGGACTAGCTCCCTACGAGCAGTACTTC.

The sample holds a few counts of this clone. The chain couples TRBV7-9 to TRBJ2-5; a possible D gene is TRBD2 (6 bases). V lost 5 bases to trimming and J lost 5 bases, with 15 bases between them. CDR3 length: 14 amino acids. Germline-derived CDR1 and CDR2 are SEHNR and FQNEAQ (reference sequence). The CDR3 here is CASSAGTLGETQYF. CDR3 bases: TGTGCCAGCAGCGCCGGGACTCTTGGGGAGACCCAGTACTTC.

V gene TRBV19 combines with J gene TRBJ2-2; 10 nucleotides line up with TRBD2. The CDR3 spans 21 residues. V lost 1 base to trimming and J lost 3 bases; unmatched junction nucleotides: 17. Germline V lookup: CDR1 LNHDA, CDR2 SQIVND (reference sequence). The CDR3 nucleotides are TGTGCCAGTAGTATAGGCCCCCTCTCTAGCGGGAGATCGGTTTACACCGGGGAGCTGTTTTTT. As protein: CASSIGPLSSGRSVYTGELFF.

The CDR3: CASSSQGTKNIQYF. CDR3 in DNA: TGTGCCAGCAGTTCCCAGGGTACCAAAAACATTCAGTACTTC. This sequence joins TRBV28 and TRBJ2-4; D might be TRBD1 (5 bases). This CDR3 is 14 amino acids long. The V end was cut by 4 bases, the J end by 2 bases, with 9 bases between. In germline, CDR1 is MDHEN, CDR2 SYDVKM.

V gene TRBV6-1 combines with J gene TRBJ2-5; 10 nucleotides align to TRBD1. Unmatched junction bases numbered 15, after V lost 2 bases and J lost 6 bases. The CDR3 runs 18 residues. The germline CDR1 and CDR2 sequences are MNHNS and SASEGT. CDR3 protein: CASSESLPGQGRRKTQYF. The CDR3 DNA reads as TGTGCCAGCAGTGAATCTCTACCGGGACAGGGGAGGAGAAAGACCCAGTACTTC.

The chain uses TRBV9 and TRBJ2-1; 12 nucleotides align to TRBD2. V lost 0 bases, J lost 4 bases, and 5 bases stayed unmatched. CDR1 and CDR2 (germline): SGDLS, YYNGEE. This CDR3 contains 17 residues. The CDR3 nucleotides read TGTGCCAGCAGCGTAGACCCTAGCGGGAGGGGATACAATGAGCAGTTCTTC. Translated: CASSVDPSGRGYNEQFF.

The V gene is TRBV2, the J gene TRBJ1-1; D is perhaps TRBD1 (6 bases). Germline V gene data show CDR1 as SNHLY and CDR2 as FYNNEI. Trimming cost V 6 bases and J 1 base, with 12 bases left between them. This CDR3 is 14 amino acids long. The CDR3 bases are TGTGCCAGCAGCCGTCGGACAGAGAACACTGAAGCTTTCTTT. Translating it yields CASSRRTENTEAFF.

The J gene is TRBJ1-1, the V gene TRBV5-1; unclear D gene. The germline V and J ends were trimmed by 4 bases and 2 bases, with 9 bases remaining between them. In germline, CDR1 is SGHRS, CDR2 YFSETQ. The CDR3 sequence is 13 residues long. CDR3 amino acids: CASSPAGNTEAFF. CDR3 nucleotides: TGCGCCAGCAGCCCCGCCGGAAACACTGAAGCTTTCTTT.

This chain uses TRBV19 with TRBJ2-1; D gene unclear. CDR1 and CDR2 (germline): LNHDA, SQIVND (reference sequence). The CDR3 extends over 17 amino acids. Between the trimmed V and J ends, which lost 2 bases and 5 bases, there was a span of 19 bases. CDR3 amino acids: CASSIRLPRYSHNEQFF. In DNA, the CDR3 is TGTGCCAGTAGTATAAGGCTCCCCCGATATTCACACAATGAGCAGTTCTTC. Complete variable domain (other parts from reference TRBV19 and TRBJ2-1): DGGITQSPKYLFRKEGQNVTLSCEQNLNHDAMYWYRQDPGQGLRLIYYSQIVNDFQKGDIAEGYSVSREKKESFPLTVTSAQKNPTAFYLCASSIRLPRYSHNEQFFGPGTRLTVL.

This clone was counted once. The chain joins TRBV30 to TRBJ2-7; 7 positions match TRBD1. CDR3 length: 13 residues. Germline trimming cut 5 bases from V and 0 bases from J; bases unmatched to any gene: 4. Per the germline V gene, CDR1 is GTSNPN and CDR2 is SVGIG (reference sequence). CDR3 protein: CAWRRGSSYEQYF. The CDR3 region has the DNA TGTGCCTGGCGCAGGGGGAGCTCCTACGAGCAGTACTTC.

The DNA for the CDR3 is TGTGCCAGCAGTCCGACAGGGGTCCCGGGTAGTAACCAGTTCTTC. Translated: CASSPTGVPGSNQFF. V usage is TRBV6-2 or TRBV6-3 and J usage is TRBJ2-1; TRBD1 agrees at 8 bases. Losses at the gene ends were 5 bases for V and 13 bases for J; bases not matched to a gene: 16. This CDR3 is 15 amino acids long. CDR1 and CDR2 from the germline V gene are MNHEY and SVGEGT.

The chain links TRBV3-1 (or the pseudogene TRBV3-2) to TRBJ2-2, with unresolved D. The CDR3 extends over 12 amino acids. V was trimmed by 1 base and J by 10 bases, leaving 7 bases between them. Germline CDR1 reads LGHDT; CDR2 reads YNNKEL (reference sequence). The CDR3: CASSQGMVELFF. The CDR3 coding sequence is TGTGCCAGCAGCCAAGGAATGGTGGAGCTGTTTTTT.

The J gene is TRBJ2-1, the V gene TRBV5-1, with no clear D. The CDR3 loop spans 14 amino acids. Between the trimmed V and J ends, which lost 0 bases and 7 bases, there was a span of 11 bases. Germline CDR1 reads SGHRS; CDR2 reads YFSETQ. The CDR3 loop is CASSLETLRNEQFF. In DNA, the CDR3 is TGCGCCAGCAGCTTGGAGACGTTAAGGAATGAGCAGTTCTTC.

The CDR3 DNA reads TGTGCCAGCAGTTTATTGGCGGGGGAACCTTACAATGAGCAGTTCTTC. It specifies CASSLLAGEPYNEQFF. The chain combines TRBV28 with TRBJ2-1; TRBD2 matches 7 bases. The V segment lost 1 base and the J segment 4 bases; nucleotides outside the gene matches: 7. CDR1 is MDHEN, CDR2 SYDVKM, per germline. The CDR3 has 16 residues.

The chain has TRBV15 and TRBJ1-1, with a possible D match to TRBD1 (6 bases). Germline V gene data show CDR1 as LNHNV and CDR2 as YYDKDF (reference sequence). Trimming pared 1 base from V and 1 base from J, leaving 10 bases between. CDR3 length: 15 amino acids. In DNA form, the CDR3 reads TGTGCCACCAGCAGAGGAAACAGGGAGAACACTGAAGCTTTCTTT. Protein: CATSRGNRENTEAFF. The full variable domain, rest sourced from reference TRBV15 and TRBJ1-1, is DAMVIQNPRYQVTQFGKPVTLSCSQTLNHNVMYWYQQKSSQAPKLLFHYYDKDFNNEADTPDNFQSRRPNTSFCFLDIRSPGLGDTAMYLCATSRGNRENTEAFFGQGTRLTVV.

This clone was seen only once. The V gene is TRBV7-8, the J gene TRBJ1-3; 10 bases are a match to TRBD1. Germline V gene lookup returns CDR1 SGHVS and CDR2 FQNEAQ. The CDR3 covers 15 residues. Unmatched junction bases numbered 5, after V lost 5 bases and J lost 4 bases. The CDR3 DNA is TGTGCCAGCAGCCCCGACAGGGGGCCGGGAAACACCATATATTTT. Residues: CASSPDRGPGNTIYF.

The V gene is TRBV9, the J gene TRBJ1-2; no definite D call. The germline V gene has CDR1 SGDLS and CDR2 YYNGEE. This CDR3 is built from 15 residues. Trimming took off 0 bases at V and 7 bases at J, with 16 bases between the two ends. DNA of the CDR3: TGTGCCAGCAGCGTAGCTACTGTCCCGGGGAGTGGCTACACCTTC. Amino acid sequence: CASSVATVPGSGYTF.

The J gene is TRBJ2-1, the V gene TRBV5-1, with D possibly matching TRBD2 (5 bases). The CDR3 runs to 15 residues. Germline CDR1 and CDR2: SGHRS and YFSETQ. V lost 1 base and J lost 5, with 13 bases in between. The CDR3 spells CASSLKRAENNEQFF. The CDR3 DNA reads TGCGCCAGCAGCTTGAAACGAGCGGAAAACAATGAGCAGTTCTTC. Supplemented by reference TRBV5-1 and TRBJ2-1, the full variable domain reads KAGVTQTPRYLIKTRGQQVTLSCSPISGHRSVSWYQQTPGQGLQFLFEYFSETQRNKGNFPGRFSGRQFSNSRSEMNVSTLELGDSALYLCASSLKRAENNEQFFGPGTRLTVL.

The chain joins TRBV29-1 to TRBJ2-3; the D gene is possibly TRBD2 (6 bases). V was cut by 4 bases and J by 6 bases, with 11 bases left in between. The length of the CDR3 is 12 residues. Germline CDR1 and CDR2: SQVTM and ANQGSEA. DNA for the CDR3: TGCAGCGTTGTCGGAGGGTCGGATACGCAGTATTTT. Translated: CSVVGGSDTQYF.

With respect to this clone: This may arise from a read error, as a much more abundant clone is one base away. The V gene is TRBV6-4, the J gene TRBJ2-2; no reliable D call. Trimming shortened V by 2 bases and J by 1 base, and 2 bases separated the two germline ends. Germline V lookup: CDR1 MRHNA, CDR2 SNTAGT. The CDR3 contains 13 residues. As DNA, the CDR3 is TGTGCCAGCAGTGACAGGAACACCGGGGAGCTGTTTTTT. It translates to CASSDRNTGELFF.